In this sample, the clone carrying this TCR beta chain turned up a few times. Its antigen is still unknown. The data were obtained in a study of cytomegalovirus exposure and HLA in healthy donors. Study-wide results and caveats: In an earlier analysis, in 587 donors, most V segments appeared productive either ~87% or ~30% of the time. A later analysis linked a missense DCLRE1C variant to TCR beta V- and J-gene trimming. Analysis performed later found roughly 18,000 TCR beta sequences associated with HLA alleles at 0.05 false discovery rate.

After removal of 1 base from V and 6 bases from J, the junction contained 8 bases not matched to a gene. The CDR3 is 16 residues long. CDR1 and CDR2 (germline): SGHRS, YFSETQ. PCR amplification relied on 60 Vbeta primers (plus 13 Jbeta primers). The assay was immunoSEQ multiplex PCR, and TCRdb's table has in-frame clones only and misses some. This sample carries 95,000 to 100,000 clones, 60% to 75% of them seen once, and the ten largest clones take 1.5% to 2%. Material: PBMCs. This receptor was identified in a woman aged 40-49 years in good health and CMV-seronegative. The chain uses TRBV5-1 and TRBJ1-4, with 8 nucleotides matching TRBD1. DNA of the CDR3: TGCGCCAGCAGCTTGTCCTTCGGGACAGGAGATGAAAAACTGTTTTTT. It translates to CASSLSFGTGDEKLFF.